Following are 26 T cell receptor beta chains from one sample sequenced in a study of blood T cells in healthy people across ages. Primers used in a second PCR of about 7 to 11 cycles were a sample-barcoded 5' primer and a J-beta primer mix. Each CDR3 protein gets one entry after TCRdb re-called the 5' RACE reads with MiXCR. The sample has approximately 800,000 distinct CDR3 sequences, about 62% seen once. Sequencing was performed on blood. These TCRs come from a man aged 25-45 years in good health.

The J gene is TRBJ2-5, the V gene TRBV20-1; TRBD1 aligns across 9 bases. The DNA matches TRBJ2-7 better at its end, which makes the J call doubtful. Germline CDR1 is DFQATT and CDR2 is SNEGSKA (reference sequence). The CDR3 sequence is 14 residues long. The CDR3 spells CSARRTGVVYEQYF. For the CDR3, the DNA is TGCAGTGCTAGGCGGACAGGGGTGGTCTACGAGCAGTACTTC.

This clonotype was seen a few times. This may arise from a read error, as a much more abundant clone is one base away. This chain connects TRBV7-3 to TRBJ2-1, with 10 bases fitting TRBD1. This CDR3 is 14 amino acids long. CDR1 is SGHTA, CDR2 FQGTGA, per germline. The trim removed 5 bases at V and 5 bases at J, leaving 3 bases unmatched. In DNA, the CDR3 is TGTGCCAGCAGCGATGGACAGGGGGACAATGAGCAGTTCTTC. It translates to CASSDGQGDNEQFF.

This clonotype appeared once. The V and J genes are TRBV10-3 and TRBJ1-2; D unclear. The CDR3 spans 13 residues. The germline V gene has CDR1 ENHRY and CDR2 SYGVKD. The germline V and J ends were trimmed by 7 bases and 4 bases, with 13 bases remaining between them. The CDR3 DNA follows: TGTGCCATCACCACGGGCCCCGCCTATGGCTACACCTTC. It translates to CAITTGPAYGYTF.

CDR3 bases: TGCAGTGCTAAAACAGGGAACTATGGCTACACCTTC. Residues: CSAKTGNYGYTF. The chain has TRBV20-1 and TRBJ1-2, with a possible D match to TRBD1 (6 bases). Per germline, CDR1 DFQATT and CDR2 SNEGSKA (reference sequence). This CDR3 spans 12 amino acids. Trimming left V 4 bases short and J 2 bases short, with 8 bases between.

This chain uses TRBV20-1 with TRBJ2-1; TRBD1 might be the D (6 bases). There are 14 residues in the CDR3. The germline V gene encodes CDR1 DFQATT and CDR2 SNEGSKA (reference sequence). Trimming pared 1 base from V and 13 bases from J, leaving 20 bases between. This CDR3 reads CSARGLGGHPKQFF. The CDR3 DNA follows: TGCAGTGCTAGAGGACTTGGGGGACACCCAAAACAGTTCTTC.

The chain is built from TRBV6-5 and TRBJ2-5; perhaps TRBD2 as D (5 bases). CDR3 length: 14 amino acids. Germline CDR1 reads MNHEY; CDR2 reads SVGAGI. Deletions cut 5 bases from V and 4 bases from J, with 14 bases between. CDR3 residues: CASSRRTWGETQYF. CDR3 coding DNA: TGTGCCAGCAGTCGGAGGACGTGGGGAGAGACCCAGTACTTC.

As DNA, the CDR3 is TGTGCCAGCAGCTTAAACAATGAAGAGCAGTTCTTC. This sequence encodes CASSLNNEEQFF. V and J are TRBV7-9 and TRBJ2-1; no clear D. Looked up from germline, CDR1 is SEHNR and CDR2 is FQNEAQ (reference sequence). CDR3 size: 12 residues. The ends were cut back, 2 bases at V and 10 bases at J, with 9 bases in the middle.

This clonotype showed up just a few times. The chain employs TRBV21-1 and TRBJ2-1. TRBV21-1 is recorded as a pseudogene. The CDR3 runs to 15 residues. In nucleotides, the CDR3 is TGTGCCAGCAGCAAAGCCGAGAAAATCGCGGATGAGCAGTTCTTC. Translation: CASSKAEKIADEQFF.

This clonotype was picked up many times. The chain joins TRBV20-1 to TRBJ2-7, with D perhaps TRBD1 (5 bases). Germline loops: CDR1 DFQATT, CDR2 SNEGSKA (reference sequence). The CDR3 runs to 12 residues. Deletions cut 1 base from V and 3 bases from J, with 7 bases between. The CDR3 loop is CSARGQGYEQYF. The CDR3 nucleotides read TGCAGTGCTAGAGGCCAGGGCTACGAGCAGTACTTC.

This sequence joins TRBV7-8 and TRBJ2-4; 7 nucleotides agree with TRBD1. Germline assignment: CDR1 SGHVS and CDR2 FQNEAQ. The CDR3 totals 20 residues. V shed 4 bases, J shed 2 bases, and the junction held 20 bases outside the gene matches. In DNA, the CDR3 is TGTGCCAGCAGCTGGGGAGACTGGGATAGGGGGCGGATGACCAAAAACATTCAGTACTTC. This gives the protein CASSWGDWDRGRMTKNIQYF.

This chain joins TRBV15 and TRBJ2-5; tentative D call: TRBD2 (5 bases). The V gene lost 5 bases and the J gene lost 5 bases, with 9 bases spanning the gap. This CDR3 is 12 amino acids long. CDR1 is LNHNV and CDR2 is YYDKDF in the germline V gene (reference sequence). This CDR3 reads CATSGRGETQYF. The CDR3, as DNA: TGTGCCACCAGCGGAAGAGGGGAGACCCAGTACTTC.

The CDR3 DNA reads as TGTGCCAGCAGCCCCCAACAGGAGGGCGAGCAGTACTTC. Translation gives CASSPQQEGEQYF. The rearrangement joins TRBV12-3 or TRBV12-4 to TRBJ2-7, with a tentative D call TRBD2 (6 bases). This CDR3 region has 13 residues. V was shortened by 6 bases and J by 6 bases, with 15 bases between the two germline ends.

This clonotype was detected only a few times. V is TRBV5-1 and J is TRBJ2-3, with D perhaps matching TRBD1 (7 bases). Germline CDR1 is SGHRS and CDR2 is YFSETQ. V lost 3 bases, J lost 2 bases, and 13 bases lay in between. The CDR3 extends over 15 amino acids. CDR3 nucleotide sequence: TGCGCCAGCAGCTCAGGGGGGAGCGACACAGATACGCAGTATTTT. It codes for CASSSGGSDTDTQYF.

V and J are TRBV14 and TRBJ2-1; 7 nucleotides agree with TRBD2. The CDR3 sequence is 19 residues long. The V and J ends lost 2 bases and 4 bases, in that order; junction bases with no gene match: 17. Germline V gene sequence: CDR1 SGHDN, CDR2 FVKESK. This CDR3 reads CASSQRAVGAGSSYNEQFF. The DNA for the CDR3 is TGTGCCAGCAGCCAACGGGCGGTAGGAGCGGGATCCTCATACAATGAGCAGTTCTTC.

J is TRBJ2-3 and V is TRBV5-4, with D unresolved. CDR3 length: 15 amino acids. In germline, CDR1 is SGHNT, CDR2 YYREEE (reference sequence). V gave up 0 bases and J gave up 7 bases, with 15 bases separating them. Written as DNA, the CDR3 is TGTGCCAGCAGCTTGGCCCCTCTATTGCGCAATACGCAGTATTTT. It translates to CASSLAPLLRNTQYF. The whole variable domain, remainder taken from reference TRBV5-4 and TRBJ2-3, is ETGVTQSPTHLIKTRGQQVTLRCSSQSGHNTVSWYQQALGQGPQFIFQYYREEENGRGNFPPRFSGLQFPNYSSELNVNALELDDSALYLCASSLAPLLRNTQYFGPGTRLTVL.

The chain links TRBV4-2 to TRBJ2-7; TRBD2 agrees at 13 bases. Trimming took 2 bases from V and 6 from J; bases not matched to a gene: 7. Germline CDR1 and CDR2: LGHNA and YNFKEQ. This CDR3 contains 16 residues. The chain's CDR3 is CASSQLLAGGPAEQYF. Written as DNA, the CDR3 is TGTGCCAGCAGCCAACTACTAGCGGGAGGGCCGGCCGAGCAGTACTTC.

This clonotype was observed a few times. The chain is built from TRBV10-2 and TRBJ1-1; D is possibly TRBD1 (5 bases). Germline V lookup: CDR1 WSHSY, CDR2 SAAADI. The CDR3 spans 14 residues. Trimming left V 4 bases short and J 11 bases short, with 20 bases between. CDR3 in DNA: TGCGCCAGCAGTGCGATCCGGGACCCCGAACCCGCTTTCTTT. It yields the protein CASSAIRDPEPAFF.

This sequence joins TRBV7-2 and TRBJ2-7; 11 positions match TRBD1. CDR1 SGHTA and CDR2 FQGNSA come from the germline V gene. With 5 bases clipped from V and 5 bases from J, the junction kept 5 bases outside the gene matches. The CDR3 is 14 residues long. CDR3 nucleotide sequence: TGTGCCAGCAGCCACCGGACAGGGGGCGACGAGCAGTACTTC. Translating it yields CASSHRTGGDEQYF. Full variable domain (rest looked up from reference TRBV7-2 and TRBJ2-7): GAGVSQSPSNKVTEKGKDVELRCDPISGHTALYWYRQSLGQGLEFLIYFQGNSAPDKSGLPSDRFSAERTGGSVSTLTIQRTQQEDSAVYLCASSHRTGGDEQYFGPGTRLTVT.

The chain couples TRBV20-1 to TRBJ1-2; a possible D gene is TRBD1 (5 bases). Germline lookup yields CDR1 DFQATT and CDR2 SNEGSKA (reference sequence). V lost 1 base to trimming and J lost 4 bases, with 13 bases between them. There are 14 residues in the CDR3. Here the CDR3 reads CSARVGGISYGYTF. CDR3 bases: TGCAGTGCTAGAGTGGGGGGGATTTCCTATGGCTACACCTTC.

The chain employs TRBV30 and TRBJ2-7, with D perhaps TRBD2 (6 bases). V gave up 8 bases and J gave up 1 base, with 12 bases separating them. CDR3 length equals 12 residues. Germline assignment: CDR1 GTSNPN and CDR2 SVGIG (reference sequence). CDR3 loop: CAGMEGSYEQYF. Here the CDR3 DNA reads TGTGCCGGGATGGAGGGGTCCTACGAGCAGTACTTC.

V gene TRBV5-1 combines with J gene TRBJ2-1; 7 nucleotides match TRBD2. Matching the DNA end better, TRBJ2-7 makes the J call doubtful. The CDR3 sequence is 14 residues long. Germline CDR1 reads SGHRS; CDR2 reads YFSETQ. The CDR3 here is CASGRAIPYNEQYF. The CDR3 DNA reads TGCGCCTCGGGGAGGGCAATCCCCTACAATGAGCAGTACTTC.

The rearrangement joins TRBV27 to TRBJ2-7; no reliable D call. Germline V gene sequence: CDR1 MNHEY, CDR2 SMNVEV (reference sequence). This CDR3 is 15 amino acids long. The V end lost 8 bases, the J end lost 6 bases, and 23 bases lay between the germline ends. CDR3: CASGRRRETLFEQYF. DNA for the CDR3: TGTGCCAGCGGACGACGCCGAGAAACTCTATTCGAGCAGTACTTC.

As regards this clonotype: At one end the junction does not follow the germline gene, possibly because of a read error. The J gene is TRBJ2-4, the V gene TRBV3-1; D gene unclear. The DNA end is more similar to TRBJ2-7, so the J call may be wrong. Looked up from germline, CDR1 is LGHDT and CDR2 is YNNKEL (reference sequence). The CDR3 is 12 residues long. The CDR3 sequence is CTSSQVPGEQYF. CDR3 coding DNA: TGTACCAGCAGCCAAGTTCCTGGCGAGCAGTACTTC.

The chain couples TRBV7-9 to TRBJ1-4; maybe TRBD1 (5 bases). In germline, CDR1 is SEHNR, CDR2 FQNEAQ (reference sequence). The CDR3 consists of 13 residues. Trimming stripped 9 bases from V and 0 bases from J, with 8 bases between. CDR3 loop: CASTGSTNEKLFF. The CDR3 nucleotides read TGTGCCAGTACAGGCTCAACTAATGAAAAACTGTTTTTT.

The chain recombines TRBV4-2 with TRBJ2-4; possibly TRBD1 or TRBD2 for D (5 bases each). With the DNA end fitting TRBJ2-7 better, the J assignment may be wrong. CDR3 length: 15 residues. Germline V gene data show CDR1 as LGHNA and CDR2 as YNFKEQ. The CDR3 sequence: CASSQTGTRFYEQYF. The CDR3 nucleotides read TGTGCCAGCAGCCAAACCGGGACCCGGTTCTACGAGCAGTACTTC.

The chain carries TRBV29-1 and TRBJ2-3, with no clear D. With 8 bases removed from V and 0 bases from J, the gap between germline ends came to 18 bases. CDR1 is SQVTM, CDR2 ANQGSEA, per germline. The CDR3 is 15 residues long. CDR3 DNA: TGCAGCACCACTGGGAAAGGCTCTAGCACAGATACGCAGTATTTT. Translating it yields CSTTGKGSSTDTQYF.